This TCR beta chain originates from a study of cytomegalovirus exposure and HLA in healthy donors. Study-wide points: Per a later analysis, HLA-associated TCR beta chains showed more clonal expansion than other, equally common TCR beta chains.

Concerning this clone: The antigen is not known.

Trimming at V came to 4 bases and at J to 5 bases, leaving 5 bases not matched to a gene. Germline lookup yields CDR1 SGHRS and CDR2 YFSETQ. There are 13 residues in the CDR3. The PCR ran on 60 Vbeta and 13 Jbeta primers. The table came from immunoSEQ multiplex PCR; TCRdb's copy has only in-frame clones and leaves some out. This sample has 95,000 to 100,000 clones, with approximately 71% found just once. What was sequenced was PBMCs. The source of this sequence is a female donor in good health and CMV-seronegative. This rearrangement joins TRBV5-1 to TRBJ1-1; 7 positions agree with TRBD1. CDR3 loop: CASSQQGRTEAFF. For the CDR3, the DNA is TGCGCCAGCAGCCAACAGGGGAGGACTGAAGCTTTCTTT.